This T cell receptor beta chain is from a study of CD8 T cells in ankylosing spondylitis. General study findings and limits: Earlier studies detected some motif variants in reactive arthritis synovial fluid and blood. CD8+ by phenotype, disease-linked clones were relatively rare in peripheral blood.

TCRdb re-called the 5' RACE reads with MiXCR, one entry per CDR3 protein. This sample has 180,000 or so distinct CDR3 sequences; about 9.9% occur once, and the top ten carry almost 30%. The CDR3 extends over 16 amino acids. Looked up from germline, CDR1 is SGHAT and CDR2 is FQNNGV. Deletions cut 5 bases from V and 2 bases from J, with 16 bases between. Points on this clonotype: Its antigen is unknown.

This TCR was recovered from a male donor with ankylosing spondylitis or in good health (not recorded which). The source material was blood, either unsorted or a sorted T cell fraction (not recorded which). This chain joins TRBV11-2 and TRBJ2-1, with D maybe TRBD2 (6 bases). CDR3 region: CASSLVTGLTYNEQFF. In DNA form, the CDR3 reads TGTGCCAGCAGCCTCGTCACGGGACTCACCTACAATGAGCAGTTCTTC.